Listed below are T cell receptor beta chains from one sample, sequenced in a study of cytomegalovirus exposure and HLA in healthy donors. TCRdb's table, derived via immunoSEQ multiplex PCR, lists solely in-frame clones and lacks some. Of approximately 150,000 clones detected, 70% to 90% appear once; the ten largest clones hold 8.7%. Sequencing used PBMCs. The receptors originated from a man aged 18 to 30 in good health and CMV-seropositive. The CDR3 runs from the conserved cysteine through the conserved F or W. D genes are given only for firm matches. Only some rows state a clone size, as once, few, many or a class for expanded clones.

cdr3_nt | cdr3_aa | j_call | v_call | clone_size | d_call
TGTGCCAGCAGCGGCAGGACTGGGGATACGCAGTATTTT | CASSGRTGDTQYF | TRBJ2-3 | TRBV9 | NA | NA
TGTGCCACCGATAAGAGCCCGAGCTCTGGGGCCAACGTCCTGACTTTC | CATDKSPSSGANVLTF | TRBJ2-6 | TRBV7-9 | NA | NA
TGTGCCAGCAGCCCGTATATCGGGACAGGGGTTTACGAGCAGTACTTC | CASSPYIGTGVYEQYF | TRBJ2-7 | TRBV7-9 | once | TRBD1
TGTGCCAGCAGTTACGAGTCTAGCTTGGGCACAGATACGCAGTATTTT | CASSYESSLGTDTQYF | TRBJ2-3 | TRBV6-5 | NA | NA
TGCGCCAGCAGCTTGGCGCTAGCGGGACGAGAGACCCAGTACTTC | CASSLALAGRETQYF | TRBJ2-5 | TRBV5-1 | NA | TRBD2
TGTGCTAGTGGTTTGGTACTCACAGGGGACCGCACCGGGGAGCTGTTTTTT | CASGLVLTGDRTGELFF | TRBJ2-2 | TRBV12-5 | NA | TRBD1
TGTGCCAGCAGCTTGCCCGGACTAGCGGGTACCACAGATACGCAGTATTTT | CASSLPGLAGTTDTQYF | TRBJ2-3 | TRBV28 | once | TRBD2
TGTGCTAGTGGTTTCGGGACTAGCGGGAGGGTGGAGACCCAGTACTTC | CASGFGTSGRVETQYF | TRBJ2-5 | TRBV12-5 | NA | TRBD2
TGCGCCAGCAGTGGGACTGCAAGCTCCTACAATGAGCAGTTCTTC | CASSGTASSYNEQFF | TRBJ2-1 | TRBV10-2 | NA | NA
TGTGCCAGCAGCGTAGAAGGGACTAGCATCGACGAGCAGTACTTC | CASSVEGTSIDEQYF | TRBJ2-7 | TRBV9 | NA | TRBD2
TGTGCCAGCAGTTGGGGACAGGAAAATTCACCCCTCCACTTT | CASSWGQENSPLHF | TRBJ1-6 | TRBV6-5 | NA | TRBD1
TGCAGCGCCAGGACAGGGGGGAAGACCCAGTACTTC | CSARTGGKTQYF | TRBJ2-5 | TRBV29-1 | NA | TRBD1
TGTGCCAGAAACTGGGGAGTAGGAAAGACCTATGGCTACACCTTC | CARNWGVGKTYGYTF | TRBJ1-2 | TRBV7-5 | NA | NA
TGTGCCTGGAGCGGACAAGGTGGCTACACCTTC | CAWSGQGGYTF | TRBJ1-2 | TRBV30 | few | NA
TGTGCCAGCAGCTTAGGGGAGGTCGGCACCGGGGAGCTGTTTTTT | CASSLGEVGTGELFF | TRBJ2-2 | TRBV7-9 | NA | NA
TGTGCCAGCAAGAACCTGGGCCAGTACACAGATACGCAGTATTTT | CASKNLGQYTDTQYF | TRBJ2-3 | TRBV6-1 | NA | NA
TGTGCCAGCATTCCGGACAGGGCCGATGGGAAACTGTTTTTT | CASIPDRADGKLFF | TRBJ1-4 | TRBV6-1 | NA | TRBD1
TGTGCCAGCAGCCTTCGAGCGGCTAGAGCAGAGACCCAGTACTTC | CASSLRAARAETQYF | TRBJ2-5 | TRBV9 | NA | NA
TGTGCCAGCAGCCCAAGTCCCGGGACAGGGACCGGGGCCAACGTCCTGACTTTC | CASSPSPGTGTGANVLTF | TRBJ2-6 | TRBV5-4 | once | TRBD1
TGTGCCAGCAGCTTGGCTCAGAATAATTCACCCCTCCACTTT | CASSLAQNNSPLHF | TRBJ1-6 | TRBV5-6 | NA | NA
TGTGCCAGCAGCCAAGATGGCAGGGCGGCGGATACGCAGTATTTT | CASSQDGRAADTQYF | TRBJ2-3 | TRBV14 | few | NA
TGTGCCAGCAGAATGGGGCCCCAATATGGCTACACCTTC | CASRMGPQYGYTF | TRBJ1-2 | TRBV28 | NA | NA
TGTGCCACCAGCAGAGAGACAGCCAACACTGAAGCTTTCTTT | CATSRETANTEAFF | TRBJ1-1 | TRBV15 | NA | NA
TGTGCCAGCAGAGACAGGGGATCGAACACTGAAGCTTTCTTT | CASRDRGSNTEAFF | TRBJ1-1 | TRBV12-1 | NA | NA
TGTGCCAGCAGCGTAGACAATTACGAGCAGTACTTC | CASSVDNYEQYF | TRBJ2-7 | TRBV9 | NA | NA
TGTGCCATCAGTGAGCCGGGACTAGCGGGAGGAGGTAAACGGGATACGCAGTATTTT | CAISEPGLAGGGKRDTQYF | TRBJ2-3 | TRBV10-3 | NA | TRBD2
TGTGCCAGCAGCACACAGGTTTTTGGCTACACCTTC | CASSTQVFGYTF | TRBJ1-2 | TRBV7-9 | NA | NA
TGTGCCAGCAGCTTAGTGACTAGCGGGAGTCATTGGGAGACCCAGTACTTC | CASSLVTSGSHWETQYF | TRBJ2-5 | TRBV7-8 | NA | TRBD2
TGTGCCAGCAGTTTATGGTCCCCCAGCGAGTACAATGAGCAGTTCTTC | CASSLWSPSEYNEQFF | TRBJ2-1 | TRBV27 | NA | NA
TGTGCCATCGGCCAGCGGGGCTACGAGCAGTACTTC | CAIGQRGYEQYF | TRBJ2-7 | TRBV27 | NA | TRBD2
TGCGCCAGCAGCGCCCGGACAGGGCTCAACAACGAGCAGTACTTC | CASSARTGLNNEQYF | TRBJ2-7 | TRBV5-1 | NA | TRBD1
TGCGCCAGCAGCAAAACAGGGGTCCAAGAGACCCAGTACTTC | CASSKTGVQETQYF | TRBJ2-5 | TRBV5-1 | NA | TRBD1
TGTGCCAGCAGCCGGGACAGGGGGTCCTACAATGAGCAGTTCTTC | CASSRDRGSYNEQFF | TRBJ2-1 | TRBV5-4 | NA | TRBD1
TGTGCCAGCAGCGTAGACGCTGACAGCGGGGAGCTGTTTTTT | CASSVDADSGELFF | TRBJ2-2 | TRBV9 | NA | NA
TGTGCCAGCAGCTCCGGGGAAACCTACGAGCAGTACTTC | CASSSGETYEQYF | TRBJ2-7 | TRBV5-6 | NA | NA
TGTGCCAGCTCACCAGCACAACCCTTTGGCTACACCTTC | CASSPAQPFGYTF | TRBJ1-2 | TRBV18 | once | NA